This T cell receptor beta chain was profiled in a study of blood T cells in healthy people across ages. Per sample, a minimum of 6 million PBMCs were isolated. General study results and limits: Naive and antigen-experienced cells could not be conclusively compared, given unsorted PBMCs. The study found TCR beta diversity correlated strongly with naive T cell percentage.

The use of a sample-barcoded 5' primer and a J-beta primer mix characterized a second PCR of roughly 7 to 12 cycles. TCRdb re-analysed the 5' RACE reads in MiXCR, keeping a single row per CDR3 protein. The profile shows some 1.4 million distinct CDR3 sequences, roughly 40% of them singletons. Germline V gene sequence: CDR1 SGHDT, CDR2 YYEEEE. V lost 4 bases, J lost 1 base, and 8 bases lay in between. The CDR3 length is 13 residues. On this clonotype: The antigen is unknown.

This clonotype was sampled from a woman aged 18-35 years in good health. The chain couples TRBV5-6 to TRBJ1-2; the D is unclear. The sequenced sample was blood. CDR3 nucleotides: TGTGCCAGCAGCGCGGGAGTTAACTATGGCTACACCTTC. This codes for CASSAGVNYGYTF.